This T cell receptor beta chain was retrieved from a study of response to subunit inactivated influenza vaccine. The study, taken as a whole, reports: Few additional T cells are recruited per seasonal influenza vaccination, authors suggested.

In this sample, this clonotype turned up a few times. No antigen is known for it. Using its own MiXCR run on the RT-PCR reads, TCRdb lists one record per CDR3 protein. The repertoire holds over 450,000 distinct CDR3 sequences, roughly 13% seen once, with roughly 14% in the top ten. Trimming removed 4 bases from V and 4 bases from J; junction bases left unmatched: 9. The CDR3 sequence is 16 residues long. Looked up from germline, CDR1 is MNHEY and CDR2 is SMNVEV (reference sequence). The J gene is TRBJ2-3, the V gene TRBV27; 9 bases line up with TRBD1. Sequencing used PBMCs from blood, obtained 45 days after vaccination. This TCR derives from a man aged 45 to 65 who received an inactivated influenza vaccine. The CDR3: CASSWGQGLRADTQYF. The CDR3 DNA sequence: TGTGCCAGCAGTTGGGGACAGGGTCTCCGGGCAGATACGCAGTATTTT.